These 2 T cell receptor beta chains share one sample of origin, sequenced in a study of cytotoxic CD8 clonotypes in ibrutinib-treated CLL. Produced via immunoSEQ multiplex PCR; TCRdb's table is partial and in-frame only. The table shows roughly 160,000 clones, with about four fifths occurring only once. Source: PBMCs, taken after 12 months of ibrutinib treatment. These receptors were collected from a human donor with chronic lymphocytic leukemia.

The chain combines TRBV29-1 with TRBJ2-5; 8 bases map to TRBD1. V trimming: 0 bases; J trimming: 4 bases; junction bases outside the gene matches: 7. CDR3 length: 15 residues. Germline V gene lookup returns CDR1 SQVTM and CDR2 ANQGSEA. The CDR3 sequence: CSVEDPRGQVETQYF. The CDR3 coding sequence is TGCAGCGTTGAAGATCCAAGGGGACAGGTAGAGACCCAGTACTTC. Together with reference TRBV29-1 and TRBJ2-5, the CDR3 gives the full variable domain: SAVISQKPSRDICQRGTSLTIQCQVDSQVTMMFWYRQQPGQSLTLIATANQGSEATYESGFVIDKFPISRPNLTFSTLTVSNMSPEDSSIYLCSVEDPRGQVETQYFGPGTRLLVL.

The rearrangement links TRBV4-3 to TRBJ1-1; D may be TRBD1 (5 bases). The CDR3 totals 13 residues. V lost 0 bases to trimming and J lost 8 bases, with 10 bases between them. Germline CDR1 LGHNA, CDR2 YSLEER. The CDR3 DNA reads TGCGCCAGCAGCCAAGAGAATAGGGGAGAAGCTTTCTTT. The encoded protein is CASSQENRGEAFF.